These 20 T cell receptor beta chains originate from one sample sequenced in a study of immune heterogeneity within non-small cell lung tumors (dated by TCRdb to the late 2010s). For the TCR template, genomic DNA was extracted from bulk tumor tissue, and approximately 600 ng of gDNA was amplified for each sample. During surgery, several biopsies were collected from each primary tumor and placed as far from one another as possible within the tumor mass. The study cohort was described as untreated, and patients were newly diagnosed NSCLC cases undergoing curative surgery. For sequencing, a HiSeq X Ten was employed. The TCR beta CDR3 region was amplified with a multiplex PCR system whose first round ran for around 10 cycles using 32 V-gene forward primers and 13 J-gene reverse primers. In TCRdb, the public reads were trimmed at Q25 with fastp and aligned with MiXCR, with productive beta chains retained. Each CDR3 protein gets just one entry, which takes the most common genes and DNA from the rows behind it. The sample table holds 15,000 to 20,000 distinct CDR3 sequences, of which less than 35% were seen once. 4% to 5% of the sample belongs to the ten largest clones.

The sequencing input was lung tumor tissue. Receptors originate from a man aged 35-49 years with non-small cell lung cancer.

By sample share, this clonotype is medium-sized. The J gene is TRBJ2-3, the V gene TRBV20-1; D perhaps matches TRBD2 (6 bases). This CDR3 region has 13 residues. V was clipped by 2 bases and J by 6 bases, with 12 bases between them. Germline CDR1 reads DFQATT; CDR2 reads SNEGSKA (reference sequence). The CDR3 spells CSARRLGGDTQYF. In nucleotides, the CDR3 is TGCAGTGCTAGACGGCTGGGAGGCGATACGCAGTATTTT.

This clonotype came up a few times. The V gene is TRBV6-1, the J gene TRBJ1-1; tentatively, D is TRBD1 (6 bases). The CDR3 totals 16 residues. Germline lookup yields CDR1 MNHNS and CDR2 SASEGT. The ends were cut back, 5 bases at V and 3 bases at J, with 19 bases in the middle. The CDR3 region has the DNA TGTGCCAGCAGTTTAGGGGGGAACGGCCGGCACACTGAAGCTTTCTTT. As protein: CASSLGGNGRHTEAFF.

This clonotype was found a few times. The chain recombines TRBV6-1 with TRBJ2-2; D may be TRBD2 (7 bases). Trimming pared 7 bases from V and 4 bases from J, leaving 19 bases between. The CDR3 covers 16 residues. Germline assignment: CDR1 MNHNS and CDR2 SASEGT. CDR3 nucleotide sequence: TGTGCCAGCACGGGGGGTGGGGGGCTTATCACCGGGGAGCTGTTTTTT. Protein sequence: CASTGGGGLITGELFF.

In its sample, this clonotype ranks as medium-sized. The rearrangement links TRBV27 to TRBJ1-2; no reliable D call. The CDR3 spans 13 residues. The V end lost 6 bases, the J end lost 4 bases, and 12 bases lay between the germline ends. CDR1 and CDR2 (germline): MNHEY, SMNVEV (reference sequence). CDR3 loop: CASRLSEFYGYTF. As DNA, the CDR3 is TGTGCCAGCAGGTTGTCGGAGTTCTATGGCTACACCTTC.

This clonotype came up many times. This chain uses TRBV11-2 with TRBJ2-7, with 8 bases lining up with TRBD1. Trimming removed 7 bases from V and 7 bases from J; junction bases left unmatched: 9. The CDR3 spans 13 residues. Looked up from germline, CDR1 is SGHAT and CDR2 is FQNNGV. This chain's CDR3 is CASKQGAAGEQYF. The CDR3 DNA follows: TGTGCCAGCAAGCAGGGGGCGGCGGGGGAGCAGTACTTC. Together with reference TRBV11-2 and TRBJ2-7, the CDR3 gives the full variable domain: EAGVAQSPRYKIIEKRQSVAFWCNPISGHATLYWYQQILGQGPKLLIQFQNNGVVDDSQLPKDRFSAERLKGVDSTLKIQPAKLEDSAVYLCASKQGAAGEQYFGPGTRLTVT.

Remarks on this clonotype: One end of the junction does not line up with germline, which may come from a read error. The chain recombines TRBV19 with TRBJ1-1; unclear D gene. There are 15 residues in the CDR3. Germline V gives CDR1 LNHDA, CDR2 SQIVND (reference sequence). The CDR3 reads CASRGGFNKNTEALF. The CDR3 bases are TGTGCCAGTAGGGGTGGGTTTAATAAGAACACTGAAGCTTTATTT.

This clonotype was observed at least ten times. The gene calls are TRBV6-2 or TRBV6-3 and TRBJ2-6; TRBD1 might be the D (7 bases). The CDR3 contains 19 residues. Trimming cost V 2 bases and J 0 bases, with 17 bases left between them. Germline V CDR1 and CDR2: MNHEY, SVGEGT. The CDR3 spells CASSYVAGQMLSGANVLTF. In nucleotides, the CDR3 is TGTGCCAGCAGTTACGTTGCGGGACAGATGCTCTCTGGGGCCAACGTCCTGACTTTC.

In its sample, this clonotype is medium-sized. This chain joins TRBV6-1 and TRBJ2-3, with 7 bases aligning to TRBD1. V gave up 1 base and J gave up 1 base; unmatched junction bases: 2. Per the germline V gene, CDR1 is MNHNS and CDR2 is SASEGT. This CDR3 comprises 15 residues. CDR3 in DNA: TGTGCCAGCAGTGAAGAGGGGGCCGGCACAGATACGCAGTATTTT. The encoded protein is CASSEEGAGTDTQYF.

In its sample, this clonotype was seen once. A junction boundary mismatches the germline segment, possibly from a read error. The chain uses TRBV9 and TRBJ1-4, with D unclear. The CDR3 extends over 14 amino acids. Germline lookup yields CDR1 SGDLS and CDR2 YYNGEE. The CDR3 loop is CAISVRMGNEKLFF. CDR3 nucleotides: TGTGCCATCAGCGTCCGAATGGGAAATGAAAAACTGTTTTTT.

As concerns this clonotype: A much larger clonotype is one base distant, so this may be a read error. The gene calls are TRBV6-1 and TRBJ1-2; 7 bases match TRBD1. V was clipped by 5 bases and J by 7 bases; unmatched bases: 13. Germline V gives CDR1 MNHNS, CDR2 SASEGT. The CDR3 is made up of 15 amino acids. Here the CDR3 DNA reads TGTGCCAGCAGTCGATGGTGGTTCTCAGGGGGTGGCTACACCTTC. Translation: CASSRWWFSGGGYTF.

Regarding this clonotype: A much larger clone differs from this one at a single base, so this may be a read error. The chain carries TRBV18 and TRBJ2-1; D ambiguous. Trimming shortened V by 6 bases and J by 10 bases, and 13 bases separated the two germline ends. The CDR3 loop spans 12 amino acids. CDR1 is KGHSH and CDR2 is LQKENI in the germline V gene. The CDR3 sequence is CASSPIRPEQFF. The CDR3, as DNA: TGTGCCAGCTCGCCAATCCGGCCCGAGCAGTTCTTC.

This clonotype was recorded at least ten times. V gene TRBV19 combines with J gene TRBJ1-1, with unresolved D. Germline assignment: CDR1 LNHDA and CDR2 SQIVND (reference sequence). The CDR3 sequence is 13 residues long. Trimming removed 8 bases at V and 5 bases at J, with 15 bases between. CDR3 residues: CASSLTRGTEAFF. The CDR3 DNA reads TGTGCCAGTTCCCTTACCCGGGGAACTGAAGCTTTCTTT.

The table lists this clonotype with many counts. The V call is TRBV28, the J call TRBJ2-1, with 7 bases that match TRBD2. V shed 3 bases and J 6 bases; nucleotides not matched to a gene: 8. Germline CDR1 and CDR2: MDHEN and SYDVKM. This CDR3 is 15 amino acids long. The DNA of the CDR3 is TGTGCCAGCAGTTTTTCGCGGGGAGGGCGCAATGAGCAGTTCTTC. Translated, it gives CASSFSRGGRNEQFF.

This clonotype was counted once. Being one base from a much bigger clone, this may be a read error. The chain is built from TRBV15 and TRBJ2-7, with D uncertain. The V gene's germline CDR1 is LNHNV and CDR2 YYDKDF (reference sequence). This CDR3 contains 15 residues. The CDR3 nucleotides read TGTGCCACCATCAGAGATCAAAGCATTCTGGGCGAGCAGTACTTC. Translated, it gives CATIRDQSILGEQYF.

As DNA, the CDR3 is TGTGCCAGCAGCGTGACTAGTTCAGACGAGCAGTACTTC. Translation: CASSVTSSDEQYF. The chain joins TRBV9 to TRBJ2-7; D may be TRBD2 (6 bases). CDR3 length: 13 residues. Germline assignment: CDR1 SGDLS and CDR2 YYNGEE. Deletions cut 2 bases from V and 5 bases from J, with 11 bases between.

As regards this clonotype: A read error may explain this, as a much larger clone is one base away. V is TRBV10-3 and J is TRBJ2-7; D might be TRBD2 (5 bases). The germline gives CDR1 ENHRY, CDR2 SYGVKD. Trimming stripped 3 bases from V and 9 bases from J, with 18 bases between. The CDR3 is 14 amino acids. The CDR3 region has the DNA TGTGCCATCAGTGAACGGATGACCAGAGAGGGGCAGTACTTC. Translated: CAISERMTREGQYF.

V and J are TRBV29-1 and TRBJ2-4; D not certain. CDR1 SQVTM and CDR2 ANQGSEA come from the germline V gene. The V gene lost 2 bases and the J gene lost 8 bases, with 13 bases spanning the gap. The CDR3 runs to 13 residues. The CDR3 DNA reads TGCAGCGTTGAAAAGAGCCCTGGGGACATTCAGTACTTC. It translates to CSVEKSPGDIQYF.

The genes are TRBV6-1 and TRBJ2-3, with D tentatively TRBD2 (5 bases). Trimming stripped 6 bases from V and 3 bases from J, with 10 bases between. The germline V gene encodes CDR1 MNHNS and CDR2 SASEGT. The CDR3 totals 13 residues. CDR3 protein: CASSPRLTDTQYF. CDR3 nucleotide sequence: TGTGCCAGCAGCCCCCGACTAACAGATACGCAGTATTTT.

This clonotype was seen at least ten times. This chain uses TRBV12-3 or TRBV12-4 with TRBJ1-1; possibly TRBD1 for D (6 bases). The V and J ends lost 3 bases and 6 bases respectively, with 14 bases between them. CDR3 length: 14 amino acids. The CDR3 DNA reads TGTGCCAGCAGTTTGGGTGGGGGGGCCGCTGAAGCTTTCTTT. Its protein is CASSLGGGAAEAFF.

The chain joins TRBV20-1 to TRBJ1-5, with D possibly matching TRBD1 (5 bases). The CDR3 spans 16 residues. Trimming stripped 0 bases from V and 7 bases from J, with 19 bases between. Germline-derived CDR1 and CDR2 are DFQATT and SNEGSKA (reference sequence). The CDR3 DNA sequence: TGCAGTGCTAGAGATCAGAAGGGGCGCTTGGAACAGCCCCAGCATTTT. This encodes CSARDQKGRLEQPQHF.